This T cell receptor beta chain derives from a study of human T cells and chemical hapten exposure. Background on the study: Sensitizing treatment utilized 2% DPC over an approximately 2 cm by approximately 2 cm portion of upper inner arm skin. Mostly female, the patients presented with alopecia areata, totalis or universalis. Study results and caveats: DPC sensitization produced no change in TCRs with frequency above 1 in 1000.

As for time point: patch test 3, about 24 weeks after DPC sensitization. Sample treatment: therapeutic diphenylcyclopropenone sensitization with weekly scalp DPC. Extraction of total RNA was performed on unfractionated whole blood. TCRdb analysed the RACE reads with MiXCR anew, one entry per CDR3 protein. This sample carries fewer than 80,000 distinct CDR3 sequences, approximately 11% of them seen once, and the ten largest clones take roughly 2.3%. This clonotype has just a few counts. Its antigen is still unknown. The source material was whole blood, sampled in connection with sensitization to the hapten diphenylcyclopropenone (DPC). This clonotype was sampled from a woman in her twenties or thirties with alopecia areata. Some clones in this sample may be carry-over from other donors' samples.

The CDR3 loop reads CASSRDSVEHEQYF. CDR3 DNA sequence: TGTGCCAGCAGTCGCGACTCCGTCGAGCACGAGCAGTACTTC. V and J are TRBV6-5 and TRBJ2-7, with D hard to call. Germline loops: CDR1 MNHEY, CDR2 SVGAGI. The CDR3 is 14 residues long. Trimming pared 5 bases from V and 5 bases from J, leaving 16 bases between.